This TCR beta chain was identified during a study of OX40 agonist ivuxolimab in advanced cancers. On the study more broadly: Administration of intravenous ivuxolimab to patients occurred every 2 weeks at 0.01 to 10 mg/kg.

Libraries were prepared by immunoSEQ multiplex PCR; TCRdb keeps only in-frame clonotypes and omits some of them. The top ten hold approximately 0.71% of the sample, which has about 82,000 clones, around 88% seen once. CDR1 and CDR2 (germline): SQVTM, ANQGSEA. The CDR3 consists of 13 residues. With 1 base removed from V and 5 bases from J, the gap between germline ends came to 9 bases. The input for sequencing was CD4+ or CD8+ T cells sorted from blood, taken in a trial of the OX40 agonist ivuxolimab. The genes are TRBV29-1 and TRBJ2-1, with D possibly being TRBD2 (5 bases). This receptor was obtained from an adult with an advanced solid tumor such as melanoma, head and neck, liver or kidney cancer. This CDR3 is CSVEGGRNNEQFF. CDR3 nucleotides: TGCAGCGTTGAAGGAGGGAGAAACAATGAGCAGTTCTTC.